The 8 T cell receptor beta chains given below trace back to one sample, sequenced in a study of molecular identifiers for immune sequencing clone quantification. TCRdb called the PCR reads again in MiXCR, with one record for every CDR3 protein. The table includes more than 300,000 distinct CDR3 sequences, about a fifth detected once. The material sequenced was naive CD8+ T cells from blood, with Jurkat cell RNA spiked in. The subset here: FACS-sorted CD8+CD4-CCR7+CD45RA+ naive T cells. These TCRs come from a human donor in good health. Some libraries in this study had Jurkat cell RNA spiked in.

The rearrangement joins TRBV10-3 to TRBJ1-5; D is undetermined. The ends were cut back, 10 bases at V and 3 bases at J, with 16 bases in the middle. Germline values: CDR1 ENHRY, CDR2 SYGVKD. This CDR3 has 14 amino acids. As DNA, the CDR3 is TGTGCCACCGGAATCCTGAAGAACAATCAGCCCCAGCATTTT. It specifies CATGILKNNQPQHF.

This clonotype was seen at least ten times. The chain couples TRBV5-5 to TRBJ1-5; 7 positions match TRBD1. Germline CDR1 is SGHKS and CDR2 is YYEKEE (reference sequence). This CDR3 is built from 15 residues. The V segment lost 4 bases and the J segment 0 bases; nucleotides outside the gene matches: 4. CDR3 amino acids: CASSQTGTSNQPQHF. The CDR3 nucleotides are TGTGCCAGCAGCCAGACAGGGACTAGCAATCAGCCCCAGCATTTT. The full variable domain, rest sourced from reference TRBV5-5 and TRBJ1-5, is DAGVTQSPTHLIKTRGQQVTLRCSPISGHKSVSWYQQVLGQGPQFIFQYYEKEERGRGNFPDRFSARQFPNYSSELNVNALLLGDSALYLCASSQTGTSNQPQHFGDGTRLSIL.

With regard to this clonotype: The conserved phenylalanine or tryptophan is not found at the CDR3 terminus, so this likely reflects a read error. CDR3: CASSPGTSSGNTIYV. In nucleotides, the CDR3 is TGTGCCAGCAGCCCCGGGACAAGCTCTGGAAACACCATATATGTT. J is TRBJ1-3 and V is TRBV7-6; TRBD1 might be the D (6 bases). V shed 5 bases and J shed 0 bases, with 11 bases lying between them. Per the germline V gene, CDR1 is SGHVS and CDR2 is FNYEAQ. This CDR3 is built from 15 residues.

This clonotype came up many times. V gene TRBV7-9 combines with J gene TRBJ1-5, with 9 bases fitting TRBD1. The CDR3 loop spans 15 amino acids. CDR1 and CDR2 (germline): SEHNR, FQNEAQ (reference sequence). The V segment lost 4 bases and the J segment 4 bases; nucleotides outside the gene matches: 5. The CDR3 sequence: CASSSEQGANQPQHF. DNA of the CDR3: TGTGCCAGCAGCTCTGAACAGGGGGCGAATCAGCCCCAGCATTTT.

This clonotype was detected ten times or more. This rearrangement joins TRBV27 to TRBJ2-5; a possible D gene is TRBD1 (6 bases). The ends were cut back, 4 bases at V and 1 base at J, with 10 bases in the middle. The CDR3 has 14 amino acids. CDR1 is MNHEY and CDR2 is SMNVEV in the germline V gene (reference sequence). The CDR3 nucleotides read TGTGCCAGCAGTTCTCTAGGGGGCCAAGAGACCCAGTACTTC. Its protein product is CASSSLGGQETQYF.

In the case of this clonotype: It may be a read error: a sequence one base away is much more abundant. The chain couples TRBV7-2 to TRBJ2-7, with TRBD2 matching over 8 bases. CDR3 length: 16 residues. Germline values: CDR1 SGHTA, CDR2 FQGNSA. CDR3 nucleotide sequence: TGTGCCGGCAGCTTAGATACTAGCGGAAGCTCCTACGAGCAGTACTTC. This translates into CAGSLDTSGSSYEQYF. Drawing the rest from reference TRBV7-2 and TRBJ2-7, the complete variable domain is GAGVSQSPSNKVTEKGKDVELRCDPISGHTALYWYRQSLGQGLEFLIYFQGNSAPDKSGLPSDRFSAERTGGSVSTLTIQRTQQEDSAVYLCAGSLDTSGSSYEQYFGPGTRLTVT.

Comment on this clonotype: Given a much more abundant clone one base away, this may be a read error. This chain uses TRBV4-1 with TRBJ1-5; 7 bases line up with TRBD1. V lost 4 bases and J lost 5; bases outside the gene matches: 11. Per germline, CDR1 MGHRA and CDR2 YSYEKL. This CDR3 has 16 residues. The CDR3 is CASSRVTGVGDQPQHF. In DNA form, the CDR3 reads TGCGCCAGCAGCCGAGTAACAGGGGTAGGGGATCAGCCCCAGCATTTT.

This clonotype has a count of ten or more. The rearrangement links TRBV4-1 to TRBJ2-5; a weak D match, TRBD1 (5 bases). Trimming left V 0 bases short and J 2 bases short, with 13 bases between. CDR3 length: 16 amino acids. Germline V gene data show CDR1 as MGHRA and CDR2 as YSYEKL. The CDR3, as DNA: TGCGCCAGCAGCCAAGAGGGGCGACTGCCTCAAGAGACCCAGTACTTC. Translating it yields CASSQEGRLPQETQYF.